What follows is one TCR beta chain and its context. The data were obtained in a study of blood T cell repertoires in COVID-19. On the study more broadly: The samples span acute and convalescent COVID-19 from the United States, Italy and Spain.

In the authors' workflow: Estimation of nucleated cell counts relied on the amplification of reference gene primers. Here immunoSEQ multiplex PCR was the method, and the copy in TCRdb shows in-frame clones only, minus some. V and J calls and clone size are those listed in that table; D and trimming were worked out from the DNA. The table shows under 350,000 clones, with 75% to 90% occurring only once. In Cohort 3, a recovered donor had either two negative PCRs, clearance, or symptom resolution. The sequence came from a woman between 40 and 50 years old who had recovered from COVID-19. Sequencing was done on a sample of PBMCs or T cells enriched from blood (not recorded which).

The CDR3 loop reads CASSLMGANNEQFF. In DNA form, the CDR3 reads TGTGCCAGCAGCTTAATGGGCGCAAACAATGAGCAGTTCTTC. The V call is TRBV7-3, the J call TRBJ2-1; D not resolved. The CDR3 is made up of 14 amino acids. From germline, CDR1 is SGHTA and CDR2 FQGTGA. Between the trimmed V and J ends, which lost 1 base and 5 bases, there was a span of 9 bases.